Each of the 29 T cell receptor beta chains below was sequenced from the same sample in a study of PD-1 blockade in classical Hodgkin lymphoma. Each and every patient relapsed after autologous stem cell transplantation, and patients got differing brentuximab vedotin exposure. Measured with immunoSEQ multiplex PCR; TCRdb has only the in-frame clones, and not every one. The sample has 40,000 to 50,000 clones; about 88% are singletons. The sequences come from peripheral blood mononuclear cells (PBMCs), collected before the second cycle of nivolumab. The receptors here all came from a human donor with classical Hodgkin lymphoma.

The V call is TRBV2, the J call TRBJ1-1; D possibly corresponds to TRBD1 (5 bases). The V gene lost 8 bases and the J gene lost 0 bases, with 7 bases spanning the gap. In germline, CDR1 is SNHLY, CDR2 FYNNEI. This CDR3 has 12 amino acids. The CDR3 bases are TGTGCCAGCCGGGGGATGAACACTGAAGCTTTCTTT. It encodes CASRGMNTEAFF.

This clone has just one count. The chain carries TRBV7-6 and TRBJ2-7; tentatively, D is TRBD1 (6 bases). V was shortened by 5 bases and J by 3 bases, with 11 bases between the two germline ends. The germline V gene has CDR1 SGHVS and CDR2 FNYEAQ. The CDR3 contains 13 residues. The CDR3: CASSNGQLYEQYF. The CDR3 coding sequence is TGTGCCAGCAGCAACGGACAGCTCTACGAGCAGTACTTC. The full variable domain, completed using reference TRBV7-6 and TRBJ2-7, is GAGVSQSPRYKVTKRGQDVALRCDPISGHVSLYWYRQALGQGPEFLTYFNYEAQQDKSGLPNDRFSAERPEGSISTLTIQRTEQRDSAMYRCASSNGQLYEQYFGPGTRLTVT.

This chain joins TRBV14 and TRBJ2-7; D call uncertain. From germline, CDR1 is SGHDN and CDR2 FVKESK. V gave up 0 bases and J gave up 7 bases, with 10 bases separating them. The CDR3 totals 13 residues. The chain's CDR3 is CASSQDLVTEQYF. CDR3 nucleotides: TGTGCCAGCAGCCAAGATCTTGTGACAGAGCAGTACTTC.

The chain couples TRBV28 to TRBJ2-5; D may be TRBD1 (5 bases). CDR3 length: 16 amino acids. V was trimmed by 3 bases and J by 0 bases, leaving 14 bases between them. Germline V gene lookup returns CDR1 MDHEN and CDR2 SYDVKM. The CDR3 here is CASSFRVLGDQETQYF. The CDR3, as DNA: TGTGCCAGCAGTTTTCGGGTGTTAGGGGACCAAGAGACCCAGTACTTC.

The rearrangement links TRBV25-1 to TRBJ2-7, with D maybe TRBD1 (5 bases). The CDR3 extends over 14 amino acids. Germline CDR1 reads MGHDK; CDR2 reads SYGVNS. V lost 2 bases and J 1 base, leaving 9 bases between the germline ends. The CDR3 loop is CASSERNRSYEQYF. The CDR3 coding sequence is TGTGCCAGCAGTGAACGTAACAGGTCCTACGAGCAGTACTTC.

This clone was observed a single time. The rearrangement links TRBV7-2 to TRBJ2-4, with 7 bases fitting TRBD2. The CDR3 is 14 residues long. Germline V gene sequence: CDR1 SGHTA, CDR2 FQGNSA. Trimming cost V 1 base and J 5 bases; bases outside gene matches: 2. The CDR3 DNA reads TGTGCCAGCAGCTTAGGGACTAGGGAAAACATTCAGTACTTC. It codes for CASSLGTRENIQYF.

The V call is TRBV6-1, the J call TRBJ2-4, with D possibly TRBD1 on 5 matching bases. Germline V gene sequence: CDR1 MNHNS, CDR2 SASEGT. The CDR3 is 16 amino acids. V lost 3 bases and J lost 4, with 16 bases in between. This CDR3 is CASSEAPSQGKNIQYF. CDR3 nucleotide sequence: TGTGCCAGCAGTGAGGCCCCGTCGCAGGGTAAAAACATTCAGTACTTC.

The CDR3 nucleotides read TGTGCCAGCAGGGGACCGGGAGGCCCCGAGCCTCTAGATACGCAGTATTTT. Protein: CASRGPGGPEPLDTQYF. V gene TRBV5-6 combines with J gene TRBJ2-3; 7 positions agree with TRBD2. CDR3 length: 17 residues. Germline CDR1 SGHDT, CDR2 YYEEEE. V shed 5 bases, J shed 5 bases, and the junction held 17 bases outside the gene matches.

This chain joins TRBV19 and TRBJ2-1, with D perhaps assigned TRBD1 or TRBD2 (5 bases each). The CDR3 has 17 residues. Trimming cost V 6 bases and J 0 bases, with 18 bases left between them. Germline-derived CDR1 and CDR2 are LNHDA and SQIVND (reference sequence). This CDR3 is CASSTRRDARSYNEQFF. CDR3 sequence (DNA): TGTGCCAGTAGCACACGTAGGGACGCACGCTCCTACAATGAGCAGTTCTTC.

V is TRBV6-1 and J is TRBJ2-1; 8 positions match TRBD1. Germline CDR1 MNHNS, CDR2 SASEGT. Trimming took 8 bases from V and 4 from J; bases not matched to a gene: 10. The CDR3 contains 15 residues. CDR3 sequence (DNA): TGTGCCAGCGGCCCCCGGGACAGGAGTTACAATGAGCAGTTCTTC. Protein product: CASGPRDRSYNEQFF.

The chain uses TRBV4-2 and TRBJ2-3; 9 bases match TRBD2. J gave up 2 bases and V 3 bases, and 3 bases lay outside the gene matches. The CDR3 runs to 15 residues. The germline V gene encodes CDR1 LGHNA and CDR2 YNFKEQ. The chain's CDR3 is CASSQVAGATDTQYF. As DNA, the CDR3 is TGTGCCAGCAGCCAGGTAGCGGGGGCCACAGATACGCAGTATTTT.

The rearrangement joins TRBV4-2 to TRBJ1-2; the D gene is possibly TRBD1 (6 bases). The germline V and J ends were trimmed by 4 bases and 8 bases, with 11 bases remaining between them. Germline CDR1 reads LGHNA; CDR2 reads YNFKEQ. CDR3 length: 12 amino acids. The CDR3 DNA reads as TGTGCCAGCAGCCTCGGACAGCCGGGCTACACCTTC. Its protein product is CASSLGQPGYTF.

The gene calls are TRBV9 and TRBJ2-1, with 13 bases fitting TRBD2. V gave up 0 bases and J gave up 0 bases; unmatched junction bases: 18. CDR3 length: 23 amino acids. Germline CDR1 reads SGDLS; CDR2 reads YYNGEE. The CDR3 DNA follows: TGTGCCAGCAGCGTAGCTTCCGGACTAGCGGGAGTCCGTACTGAATTCTCCTACAATGAGCAGTTCTTC. The encoded protein is CASSVASGLAGVRTEFSYNEQFF.

The chain uses TRBV27 and TRBJ2-1, with 7 bases matching TRBD2. V lost 3 bases to trimming and J lost 2 bases; unmatched junction nucleotides: 4. Germline V gene lookup returns CDR1 MNHEY and CDR2 SMNVEV (reference sequence). This CDR3 comprises 15 residues. CDR3 protein: CASSLTSRTYNEQFF. The CDR3 bases are TGTGCCAGCAGTTTGACTAGCCGAACCTACAATGAGCAGTTCTTC.

The chain is built from TRBV2 and TRBJ1-1; D might be TRBD1 (5 bases). Germline assignment: CDR1 SNHLY and CDR2 FYNNEI. The CDR3 loop spans 12 amino acids. V was trimmed by 8 bases and J by 9 bases, leaving 16 bases between them. CDR3 DNA sequence: TGTGCCAGCGGTACCAGGGAGCTTAAAGCTTTCTTT. It yields the protein CASGTRELKAFF.

In its sample, this clone was seen once. This chain joins TRBV5-1 and TRBJ2-7, with D possibly TRBD2 on 5 matching bases. V shed 5 bases and J shed 0 bases, with 12 bases lying between them. Per the germline V gene, CDR1 is SGHRS and CDR2 is YFSETQ. This CDR3 contains 14 residues. This CDR3 is CASRGLDFSYEQYF. In DNA form, the CDR3 reads TGCGCCAGCAGAGGACTCGACTTCTCCTACGAGCAGTACTTC.

In this sample, this clone turned up once. The chain employs TRBV10-3 and TRBJ2-7, with D tentatively TRBD1 (6 bases). The CDR3 is 14 amino acids. Trimming cost V 8 bases and J 2 bases, with 16 bases left between them. CDR1 and CDR2 (germline): ENHRY, SYGVKD. This CDR3 reads CAIWDTSSPYEQYF. CDR3 nucleotide sequence: TGTGCCATCTGGGACACCTCTAGCCCCTACGAGCAGTACTTC.

This clone was seen more than once but under ten times. The chain recombines TRBV29-1 with TRBJ2-7; unclear D gene. The V end was cut by 5 bases, the J end by 0 bases, with 8 bases between. The CDR3 is 12 residues long. The germline V gene has CDR1 SQVTM and CDR2 ANQGSEA. DNA of the CDR3: TGCAGCGTTACGGTTAGCTCCTACGAGCAGTACTTC. Protein: CSVTVSSYEQYF.

The rearrangement uses TRBV28 and TRBJ2-7; tentatively, D is TRBD1 or TRBD2 (6 bases each). V was shortened by 4 bases and J by 2 bases, with 21 bases between the two germline ends. CDR1 and CDR2 from the germline V gene are MDHEN and SYDVKM. The CDR3 is 17 amino acids. CDR3 nucleotide sequence: TGTGCCAGCAGTTCGCCCGGTGGCAGGGGACTTCCCTACGAGCAGTACTTC. Encoded protein: CASSSPGGRGLPYEQYF.

This chain connects TRBV27 to TRBJ2-7; D is tentatively TRBD1 or TRBD2 (5 bases each). The V end lost 2 bases, the J end lost 2 bases, and 10 bases lay between the germline ends. The CDR3 spans 14 residues. From germline, CDR1 is MNHEY and CDR2 SMNVEV (reference sequence). CDR3 DNA sequence: TGTGCCAGCAGTTTAGGGGGTATCGCCTACGAGCAGTACTTC. This translates into CASSLGGIAYEQYF.

The chain has TRBV7-7 and TRBJ2-5; possible D gene TRBD2, 7 bases. Between the trimmed V and J ends, which lost 5 bases and 5 bases, there was a span of 18 bases. This CDR3 has 15 residues. Germline V gene lookup returns CDR1 SSHAT and CDR2 FNYEAQ (reference sequence). The CDR3 reads CASSPSGGGAETQYF. In nucleotides, the CDR3 is TGTGCCAGCAGCCCCTCCGGTGGGGGGGCCGAGACCCAGTACTTC.

This clone was detected only a few times. V and J are TRBV9 and TRBJ2-2, with 9 bases that match TRBD2. There are 17 residues in the CDR3. The germline CDR1 and CDR2 sequences are SGDLS and YYNGEE. With V trimmed by 4 bases and J by 5 bases, 12 bases remained unmatched. The CDR3 DNA reads TGTGCCAGCAGCCCAAGCCTACTAGCGGGTCGTACCGGGGAGCTGTTTTTT. Translation: CASSPSLLAGRTGELFF.

The chain is built from TRBV10-3 and TRBJ2-1, with D tentatively TRBD2 (6 bases). Germline V gene data show CDR1 as ENHRY and CDR2 as SYGVKD. V was cut by 11 bases and J by 1 base, with 12 bases left in between. This CDR3 spans 13 amino acids. The CDR3 loop is CAHRGVSYNEQFF. In DNA, the CDR3 is TGTGCCCATCGCGGGGTTTCCTACAATGAGCAGTTCTTC.

This rearrangement joins TRBV5-1 to TRBJ2-1, with 10 bases lining up with TRBD2. V lost 0 bases to trimming and J lost 7 bases; unmatched junction nucleotides: 10. The V gene's germline CDR1 is SGHRS and CDR2 YFSETQ. The CDR3 contains 17 residues. The CDR3 here is CASSLGRLAGAWNEQFF. In DNA form, the CDR3 reads TGCGCCAGCAGCTTGGGGCGCCTAGCGGGAGCCTGGAATGAGCAGTTCTTC. The complete variable domain, with remaining parts taken from reference TRBV5-1 and TRBJ2-1, reads KAGVTQTPRYLIKTRGQQVTLSCSPISGHRSVSWYQQTPGQGLQFLFEYFSETQRNKGNFPGRFSGRQFSNSRSEMNVSTLELGDSALYLCASSLGRLAGAWNEQFFGPGTRLTVL.

The genes are TRBV4-2 and TRBJ2-3; TRBD2 aligns across 9 bases. The germline V gene encodes CDR1 LGHNA and CDR2 YNFKEQ. Trimming took 5 bases from V and 5 from J; bases not matched to a gene: 11. This CDR3 is built from 16 residues. The CDR3 spells CASSLEVSGRGDTQYF. As DNA, the CDR3 is TGTGCCAGCAGCTTGGAGGTTAGCGGGAGAGGAGATACGCAGTATTTT.

This clone appeared a single time. V gene TRBV10-3 combines with J gene TRBJ2-5; 7 bases are a match to TRBD1. The V gene's germline CDR1 is ENHRY and CDR2 SYGVKD. V was clipped by 6 bases and J by 5 bases; unmatched bases: 12. This CDR3 is built from 15 residues. CDR3 nucleotide sequence: TGTGCCATCAGAGGGGACAGTAGAGGGGTGGAGACCCAGTACTTC. Residues: CAIRGDSRGVETQYF.

This chain uses TRBV7-2 with TRBJ2-2; weak D call: TRBD2 (6 bases). The CDR3 extends over 15 amino acids. Trimming removed 5 bases at V and 2 bases at J, with 12 bases between. From germline, CDR1 is SGHTA and CDR2 FQGNSA. CDR3 in DNA: TGTGCCAGCAGCAGAGACGGGACTAACACCGGGGAGCTGTTTTTT. It yields the protein CASSRDGTNTGELFF.

CDR3 sequence (DNA): TGTGCCAGCAGTTCCACCAGGGGGAAGGTCGCTGAAAAACTGTTTTTT. Amino acids: CASSSTRGKVAEKLFF. V and J are TRBV7-9 and TRBJ1-4; TRBD1 matches at 7 bases. The CDR3 covers 16 residues. The V segment lost 6 bases and the J segment 7 bases; nucleotides outside the gene matches: 14. The germline gives CDR1 SEHNR, CDR2 FQNEAQ (reference sequence).

The chain joins TRBV5-6 to TRBJ1-6; D is perhaps TRBD1 (5 bases). The V end was cut by 1 base, the J end by 7 bases, with 12 bases between. There are 15 residues in the CDR3. Germline V lookup: CDR1 SGHDT, CDR2 YYEEEE. The CDR3 sequence is CASSLRQPLNSPLHF. In DNA, the CDR3 is TGTGCCAGCAGCTTGAGACAGCCTTTAAATTCACCCCTCCACTTT.